This is a list of T cell receptor beta chains from one sample in a study of cytomegalovirus exposure and HLA in healthy donors. Clones were sequenced by immunoSEQ multiplex PCR, and TCRdb holds only the in-frame ones, with some missing. The data hold 150,000 or so clones, with around 75% observed a single time. Sequencing input: PBMCs. All receptors come from a man aged 35-49 years in good health and CMV-seronegative. CDR3s include the opening cysteine and the closing phenylalanine or tryptophan. The order of the fields is V gene, J gene, CDR3 protein.

V: TRBV4-2; J: TRBJ1-5; CDR3: CASSHPLGQGGQPQHF
V: TRBV6-1; J: TRBJ1-2; CDR3: CASSEEEAVGGYTF
V: TRBV19; J: TRBJ2-7; CDR3: CASSWEGLTYEQYF
V: TRBV21-1; J: TRBJ2-5; CDR3: CASSKRTSGEETQYF
V: TRBV5-4; J: TRBJ2-7; CDR3: CASSLGPRDRGHEQYF
V: TRBV6-1; J: TRBJ2-4; CDR3: CASSEPGSAKNIQYF
V: TRBV7-9; J: TRBJ2-1; CDR3: CASSLVVTSGGAFHEQFF
V: TRBV7-6; J: -; CDR3: CASSLGIGQGAAYEQYF
V: TRBV5-4; J: TRBJ1-1; CDR3: CASSLAGGRNTEAFF
V: TRBV18; J: TRBJ2-7; CDR3: CASSPRTGGSTYEQYF
V: TRBV5-1; J: TRBJ1-2; CDR3: CASSWGGGGTGGHYGYTF
V: TRBV7-6; J: TRBJ1-1; CDR3: CASSLAKEGGNTEAFF
V: TRBV10-1; J: TRBJ1-3; CDR3: CASRGDFMSSGNTIYF
V: TRBV19; J: TRBJ2-6; CDR3: CASSNPRNGANVLTF